This passage covers 9 T cell receptor beta chains from one sample sequenced in a study of immune heterogeneity within non-small cell lung tumors. Amplification of the TCR beta CDR3 was achieved through multiplex PCR with 32 V and 13 J primers. Each CDR3 protein is one row after TCRdb ran MiXCR on the multiplex PCR reads. The sample has around 1,200 distinct CDR3 sequences, approximately 50% seen once. Template material comprised bulk tumor genomic DNA at 450 to 600 ng per sample. Several biopsies per primary tumor, spaced far apart, were taken during surgery. Surgery that was curative in intent was performed on patients with untreated, newly diagnosed non-small cell lung cancer. Sequenced: lung tumor tissue. Source of these receptors: a man in his sixties with non-small cell lung cancer.

This clonotype occurred once. The V call is TRBV7-8, the J call TRBJ2-3; D not certain. Germline values: CDR1 SGHVS, CDR2 FQNEAQ. V was shortened by 3 bases and J by 10 bases, with 11 bases between the two germline ends. This CDR3 has 12 amino acids. CDR3 nucleotides: TGTGCCAGCAGCTTGACCGTAGTCGCGCAGTATTTT. It yields the protein CASSLTVVAQYF.

V gene TRBV11-3 combines with J gene TRBJ2-7; D unclear. Germline V CDR1 and CDR2: SGHNT, YENEEA. Trimming left V 3 bases short and J 6 bases short, with 12 bases between. The CDR3 spans 13 residues. In DNA, the CDR3 is TGTGCCAGCAGCTTGGGTCCGACCTCCGAGCAGTACTTC. It translates to CASSLGPTSEQYF.

This clonotype was recorded once. V is TRBV25-1 and J is TRBJ1-2, with D hard to call. V was trimmed by 5 bases and J by 0 bases, leaving 4 bases between them. The CDR3 contains 12 residues. Germline CDR1 is MGHDK and CDR2 is SYGVNS. CDR3 in amino acids: CASSPTNYGYTF. The CDR3 DNA is TGTGCCAGCAGTCCTACTAACTATGGCTACACCTTC.

The chain links TRBV6-2 or TRBV6-3 to TRBJ2-7; unclear D gene. CDR1 is MNHEY and CDR2 is SVGEGT in the germline V gene. The V and J ends lost 0 bases and 7 bases respectively, with 7 bases between them. The CDR3 is 12 amino acids. The CDR3 region has the DNA TGTGCCAGCAGTTACTCCACGGAGGAGCAGTACTTC. It yields the protein CASSYSTEEQYF.

The J gene is TRBJ2-7, the V gene TRBV11-3; 8 nucleotides line up with TRBD1. V lost 0 bases to trimming and J lost 3 bases; unmatched junction nucleotides: 4. This CDR3 spans 15 amino acids. The germline V gene encodes CDR1 SGHNT and CDR2 YENEEA. Written as DNA, the CDR3 is TGTGCCAGCAGCTTAGAGGGGACAGGTTACTACGAGCAGTACTTC. It encodes CASSLEGTGYYEQYF.

This sequence joins TRBV15 and TRBJ2-1; D ambiguous. V was shortened by 2 bases and J by 1 base, with 9 bases between the two germline ends. This CDR3 region has 15 residues. Per germline, CDR1 LNHNV and CDR2 YYDKDF (reference sequence). CDR3: CATSRTAQSYNEQFF. The CDR3, as DNA: TGTGCCACCAGCAGAACGGCACAATCCTACAATGAGCAGTTCTTC.

The chain combines TRBV11-3 with TRBJ2-1; 10 nucleotides agree with TRBD2. The CDR3 covers 15 residues. CDR1 SGHNT and CDR2 YENEEA come from the germline V gene. J was trimmed by 9 bases and V by 3 bases; bases with no gene match: 8. The DNA for the CDR3 is TGTGCCAGCAGCTTGGGGGGACTAGCGTATGGTGAGCAGTTCTTC. As protein: CASSLGGLAYGEQFF.

The chain carries TRBV3-1 and TRBJ2-5; D uncertain. CDR3 length equals 12 residues. Germline CDR1 and CDR2: LGHDT and YNNKEL (reference sequence). V was pared by 4 bases and J by 2 bases, with 5 bases between. DNA for the CDR3: TGTGCCAGCAGCCGAGGACAAGAGACCCAGTACTTC. It yields the protein CASSRGQETQYF.

The chain links TRBV15 to TRBJ1-1, with D unresolved. The V gene's germline CDR1 is LNHNV and CDR2 YYDKDF (reference sequence). The V gene lost 0 bases and the J gene lost 0 bases, with 8 bases spanning the gap. CDR3 length: 15 amino acids. The CDR3 nucleotides are TGTGCCACCAGCAGAGAGCGAGGGTTGAACACTGAAGCTTTCTTT. Residues: CATSRERGLNTEAFF. The full variable domain, its missing parts supplied by reference TRBV15 and TRBJ1-1, is DAMVIQNPRYQVTQFGKPVTLSCSQTLNHNVMYWYQQKSSQAPKLLFHYYDKDFNNEADTPDNFQSRRPNTSFCFLDIRSPGLGDTAMYLCATSRERGLNTEAFFGQGTRLTVV.